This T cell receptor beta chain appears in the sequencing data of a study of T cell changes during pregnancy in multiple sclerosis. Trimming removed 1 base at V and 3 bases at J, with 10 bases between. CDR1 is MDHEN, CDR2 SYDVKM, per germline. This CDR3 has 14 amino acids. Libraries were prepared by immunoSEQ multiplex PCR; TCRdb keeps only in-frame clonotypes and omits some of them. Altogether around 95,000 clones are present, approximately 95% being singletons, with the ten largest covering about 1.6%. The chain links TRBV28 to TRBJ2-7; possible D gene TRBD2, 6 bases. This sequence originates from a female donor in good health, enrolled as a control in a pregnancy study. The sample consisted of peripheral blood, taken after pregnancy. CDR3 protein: CASSLLGGDYEQYF. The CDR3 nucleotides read TGTGCCAGCAGTTTATTGGGGGGAGACTACGAGCAGTACTTC.